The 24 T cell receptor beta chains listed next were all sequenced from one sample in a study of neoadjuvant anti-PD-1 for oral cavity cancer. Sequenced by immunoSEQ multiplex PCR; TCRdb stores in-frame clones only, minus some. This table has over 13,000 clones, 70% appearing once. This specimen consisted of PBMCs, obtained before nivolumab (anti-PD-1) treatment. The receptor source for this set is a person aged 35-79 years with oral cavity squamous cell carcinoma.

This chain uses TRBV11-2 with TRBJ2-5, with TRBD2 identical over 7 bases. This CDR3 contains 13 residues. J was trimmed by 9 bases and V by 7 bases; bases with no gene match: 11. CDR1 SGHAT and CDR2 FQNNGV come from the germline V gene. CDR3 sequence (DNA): TGTGCCAGCACGGAGGGAGGGCCTTGGGCCCAGTACTTC. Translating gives CASTEGGPWAQYF. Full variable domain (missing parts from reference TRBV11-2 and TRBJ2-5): EAGVAQSPRYKIIEKRQSVAFWCNPISGHATLYWYQQILGQGPKLLIQFQNNGVVDDSQLPKDRFSAERLKGVDSTLKIQPAKLEDSAVYLCASTEGGPWAQYFGPGTRLLVL.

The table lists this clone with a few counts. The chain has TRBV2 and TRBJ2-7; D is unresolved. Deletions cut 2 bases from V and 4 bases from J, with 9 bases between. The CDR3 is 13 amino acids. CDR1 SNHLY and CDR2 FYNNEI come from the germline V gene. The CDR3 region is CASSELRNYEQYF. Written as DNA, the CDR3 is TGTGCCAGCAGTGAACTTCGGAATTACGAGCAGTACTTC.

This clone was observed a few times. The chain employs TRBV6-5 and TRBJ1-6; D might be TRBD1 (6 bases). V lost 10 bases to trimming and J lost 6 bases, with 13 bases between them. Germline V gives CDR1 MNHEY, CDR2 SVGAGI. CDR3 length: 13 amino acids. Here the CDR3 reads CATRGSGNSPLHF. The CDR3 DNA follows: TGTGCCACCAGGGGAAGTGGTAATTCACCCCTCCACTTT.

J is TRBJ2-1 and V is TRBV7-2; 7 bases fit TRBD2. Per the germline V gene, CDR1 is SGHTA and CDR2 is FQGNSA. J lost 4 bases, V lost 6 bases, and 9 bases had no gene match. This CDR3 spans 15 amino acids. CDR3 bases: TGTGCCAGCAGGTATGGACTAGGGTTTTACAATGAGCAGTTCTTC. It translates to CASRYGLGFYNEQFF.

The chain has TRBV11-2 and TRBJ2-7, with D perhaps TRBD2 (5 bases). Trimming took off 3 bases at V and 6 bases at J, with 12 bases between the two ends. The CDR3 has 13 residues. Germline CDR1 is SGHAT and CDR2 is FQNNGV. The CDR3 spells CASSLDSASEQYF. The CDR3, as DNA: TGTGCCAGCAGCTTGGATAGCGCCAGCGAGCAGTACTTC.

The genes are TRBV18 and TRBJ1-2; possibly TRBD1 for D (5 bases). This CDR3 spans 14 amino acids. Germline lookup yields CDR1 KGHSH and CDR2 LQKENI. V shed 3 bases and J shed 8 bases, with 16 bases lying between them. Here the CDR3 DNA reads TGTGCCAGCTCACCTAGTGACAGCCCGGGGGGCTACACCTTC. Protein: CASSPSDSPGGYTF.

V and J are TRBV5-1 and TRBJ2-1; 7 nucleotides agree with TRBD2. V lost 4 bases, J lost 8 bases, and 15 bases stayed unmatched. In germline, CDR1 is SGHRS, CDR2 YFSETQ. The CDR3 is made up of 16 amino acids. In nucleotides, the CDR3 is TGCGCCAGCAGCCCCCGATGGCGGGAGTTAACGGATGAGCAGTTCTTC. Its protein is CASSPRWRELTDEQFF.

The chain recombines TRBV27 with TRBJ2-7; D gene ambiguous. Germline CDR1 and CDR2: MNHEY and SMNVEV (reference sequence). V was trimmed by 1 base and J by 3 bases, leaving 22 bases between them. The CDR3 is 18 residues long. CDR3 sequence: CASSLFPTPELVLYEQYF. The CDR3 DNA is TGTGCCAGCAGTTTATTCCCGACCCCCGAGCTTGTACTCTACGAGCAGTACTTC.

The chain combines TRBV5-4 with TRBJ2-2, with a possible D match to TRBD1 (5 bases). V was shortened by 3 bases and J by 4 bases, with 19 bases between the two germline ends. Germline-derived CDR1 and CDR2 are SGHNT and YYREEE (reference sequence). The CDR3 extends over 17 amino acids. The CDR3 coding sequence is TGTGCCAGCAGCTCCCCCGGGCAGGGCGTCATCACCGGGGAGCTGTTTTTT. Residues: CASSSPGQGVITGELFF.

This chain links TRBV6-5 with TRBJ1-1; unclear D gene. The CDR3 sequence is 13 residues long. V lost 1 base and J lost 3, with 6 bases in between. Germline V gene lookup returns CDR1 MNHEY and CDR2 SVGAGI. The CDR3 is CASSYWVDTEAFF. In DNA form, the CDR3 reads TGTGCCAGCAGTTACTGGGTGGACACTGAAGCTTTCTTT.

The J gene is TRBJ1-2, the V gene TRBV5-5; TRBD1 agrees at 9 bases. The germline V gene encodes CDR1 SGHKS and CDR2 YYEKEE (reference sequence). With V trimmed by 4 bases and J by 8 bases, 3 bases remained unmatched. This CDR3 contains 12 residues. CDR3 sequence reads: CASSTGGQGYTF. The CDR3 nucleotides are TGTGCCAGCAGCACAGGGGGCCAGGGCTACACCTTC.

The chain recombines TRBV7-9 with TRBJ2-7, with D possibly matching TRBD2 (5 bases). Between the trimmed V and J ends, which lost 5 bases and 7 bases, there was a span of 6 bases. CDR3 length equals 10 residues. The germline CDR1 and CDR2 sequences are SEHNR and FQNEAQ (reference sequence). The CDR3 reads CASSGGEQYF. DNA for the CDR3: TGTGCCAGCAGCGGAGGTGAGCAGTACTTC.

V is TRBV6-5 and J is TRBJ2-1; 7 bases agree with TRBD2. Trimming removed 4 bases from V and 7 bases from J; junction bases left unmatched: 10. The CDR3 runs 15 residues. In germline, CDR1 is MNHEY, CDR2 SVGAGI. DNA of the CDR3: TGTGCCAGCAGTTTGGAGGGAGGGCCCTCGAATGAGCAGTTCTTC. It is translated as CASSLEGGPSNEQFF.

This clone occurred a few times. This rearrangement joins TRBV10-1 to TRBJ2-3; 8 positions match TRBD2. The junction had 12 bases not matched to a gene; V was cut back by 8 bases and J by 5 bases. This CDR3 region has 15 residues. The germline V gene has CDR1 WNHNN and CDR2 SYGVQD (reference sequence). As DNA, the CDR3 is TGCGCCAGCGGAGAAGCGGGGGCCGGGAGAGATACGCAGTATTTT. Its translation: CASGEAGAGRDTQYF.

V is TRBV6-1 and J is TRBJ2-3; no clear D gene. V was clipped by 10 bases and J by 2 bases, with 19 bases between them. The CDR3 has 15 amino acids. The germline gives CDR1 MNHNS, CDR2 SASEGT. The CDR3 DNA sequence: TGTGCCACCACCTCACTCGGGTCAAACACAGATACGCAGTATTTT. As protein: CATTSLGSNTDTQYF.

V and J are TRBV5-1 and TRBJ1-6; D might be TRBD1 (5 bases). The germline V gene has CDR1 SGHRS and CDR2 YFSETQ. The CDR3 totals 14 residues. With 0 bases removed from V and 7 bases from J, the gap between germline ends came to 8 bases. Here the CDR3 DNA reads TGCGCCAGCAGCTTGGAAGGGGCGAATTCACCCCTCCACTTT. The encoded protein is CASSLEGANSPLHF. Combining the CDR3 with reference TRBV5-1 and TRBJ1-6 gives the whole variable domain KAGVTQTPRYLIKTRGQQVTLSCSPISGHRSVSWYQQTPGQGLQFLFEYFSETQRNKGNFPGRFSGRQFSNSRSEMNVSTLELGDSALYLCASSLEGANSPLHFGNGTRLTVT.

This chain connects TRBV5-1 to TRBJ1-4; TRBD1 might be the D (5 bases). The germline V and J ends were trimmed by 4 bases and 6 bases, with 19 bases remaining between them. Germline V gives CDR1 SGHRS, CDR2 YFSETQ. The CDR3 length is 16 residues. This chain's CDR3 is CASSPAGNVGDEKLFF. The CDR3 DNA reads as TGCGCCAGCAGCCCGGCAGGGAACGTTGGGGATGAAAAACTGTTTTTT.

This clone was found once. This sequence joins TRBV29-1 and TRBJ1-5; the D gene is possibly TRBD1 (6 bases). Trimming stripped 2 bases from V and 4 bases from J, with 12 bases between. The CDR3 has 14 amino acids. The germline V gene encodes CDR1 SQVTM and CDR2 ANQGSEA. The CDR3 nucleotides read TGCAGCGTTGAAACTGGCGGGACAAATCAGCCCCAGCATTTT. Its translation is CSVETGGTNQPQHF.

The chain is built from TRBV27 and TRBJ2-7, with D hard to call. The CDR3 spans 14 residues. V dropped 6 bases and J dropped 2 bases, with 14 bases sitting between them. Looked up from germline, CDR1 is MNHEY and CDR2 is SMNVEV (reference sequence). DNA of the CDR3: TGTGCCAGCAGCTCCTCGGAGTCCCCCTACGAGCAGTACTTC. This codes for CASSSSESPYEQYF.

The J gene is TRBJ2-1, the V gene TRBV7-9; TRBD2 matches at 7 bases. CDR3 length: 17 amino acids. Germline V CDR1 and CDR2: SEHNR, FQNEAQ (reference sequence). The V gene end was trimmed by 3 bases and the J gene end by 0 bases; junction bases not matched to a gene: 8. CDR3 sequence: CASSFGLAGRSYNEQFF. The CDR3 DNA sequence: TGTGCCAGCAGCTTTGGCTTAGCGGGCCGCTCCTACAATGAGCAGTTCTTC.

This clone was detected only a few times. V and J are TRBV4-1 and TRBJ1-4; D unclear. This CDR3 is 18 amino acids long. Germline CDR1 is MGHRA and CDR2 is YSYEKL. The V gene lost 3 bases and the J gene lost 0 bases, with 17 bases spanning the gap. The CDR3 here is CASSQANLGLATNEKLFF. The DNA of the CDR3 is TGCGCCAGCAGCCAGGCGAATCTCGGACTTGCAACTAATGAAAAACTGTTTTTT.

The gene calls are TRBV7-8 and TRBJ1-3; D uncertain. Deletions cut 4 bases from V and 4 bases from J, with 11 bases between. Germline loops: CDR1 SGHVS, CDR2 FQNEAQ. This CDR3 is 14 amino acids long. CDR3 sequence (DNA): TGTGCCAGCAGCTCCACACGGTCCGGAAACACCATATATTTT. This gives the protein CASSSTRSGNTIYF.

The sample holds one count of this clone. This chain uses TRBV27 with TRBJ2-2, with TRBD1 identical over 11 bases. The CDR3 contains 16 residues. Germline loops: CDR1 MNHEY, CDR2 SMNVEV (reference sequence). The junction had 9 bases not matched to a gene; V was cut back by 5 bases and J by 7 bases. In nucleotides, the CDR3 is TGTGCCAGCAGTCCGAGGGGACAGGGGGTCGGCGGGGAGCTGTTTTTT. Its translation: CASSPRGQGVGGELFF.

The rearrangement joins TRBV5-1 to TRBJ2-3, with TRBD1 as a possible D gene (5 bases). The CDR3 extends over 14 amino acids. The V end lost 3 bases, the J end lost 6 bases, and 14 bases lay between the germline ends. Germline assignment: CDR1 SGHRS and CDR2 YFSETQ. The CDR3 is CASSSTALRDTQYF. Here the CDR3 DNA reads TGCGCCAGCAGCTCGACAGCGCTTCGGGATACGCAGTATTTT.